Listed here are 8 T cell receptor beta chains from one sample, sequenced in a study of neurological immune-mediated disorders. TCRdb ran MiXCR on the 5' RACE reads and lists one entry per CDR3 protein. Of more than 50,000 distinct CDR3 sequences listed, 24% were seen once; the top ten hold 3.5% to 5.5%. As for time point: technical triplicate 2. Input material: PBMCs. The receptors were sampled from a man aged 60 to 75 with HTLV-1-associated myelopathy (HAM/TSP).

This clonotype showed up just a few times. In nucleotides, the CDR3 is TGTGCCAGTAGTTTGGACAGGGGGGTCGAAAAACTGTTTTTT. It yields the protein CASSLDRGVEKLFF. The genes are TRBV19 and TRBJ1-4; TRBD1 matches at 10 bases. CDR3 length: 14 residues. The V gene's germline CDR1 is LNHDA and CDR2 SQIVND (reference sequence). The V gene end was trimmed by 5 bases and the J gene end by 8 bases; junction bases not matched to a gene: 5.

This clonotype was observed a few times. The rearrangement joins TRBV20-1 to TRBJ2-7, with 7 bases identical to TRBD2. There are 12 residues in the CDR3. Germline V CDR1 and CDR2: DFQATT, SNEGSKA (reference sequence). V lost 6 bases and J lost 5; bases outside the gene matches: 7. In DNA form, the CDR3 reads TGCAGTGCCAGGCGGGGGTCCAACGAGCAGTACTTC. This encodes CSARRGSNEQYF.

In this sample, this clonotype turned up many times. This sequence joins TRBV20-1 and TRBJ2-3; TRBD2 aligns across 7 bases. The germline V gene encodes CDR1 DFQATT and CDR2 SNEGSKA (reference sequence). After removal of 3 bases from V and 4 bases from J, the junction contained 4 bases not matched to a gene. The CDR3 length is 13 residues. The chain's CDR3 is CSARSRGADTQYF. The CDR3 DNA reads TGCAGTGCTAGGAGCCGGGGGGCAGATACGCAGTATTTT.

This clonotype was recorded many times. V usage is TRBV12-3 or TRBV12-4 and J usage is TRBJ1-1; D unclear. CDR3 size: 14 residues. V lost 3 bases and J lost 0, with 8 bases in between. CDR3: CASSLRPMNTEAFF. CDR3 nucleotides: TGTGCCAGCAGTTTGCGTCCTATGAACACTGAAGCTTTCTTT.

This clonotype showed up just a few times. This sequence joins TRBV12-5 and TRBJ2-5; D remains unclear. CDR3 length: 15 amino acids. The germline V gene has CDR1 LGHNT and CDR2 FRNRAP. The V end was cut by 2 bases, the J end by 1 base, with 11 bases between. CDR3 nucleotide sequence: TGTGCTAGTGGTTTGATATCCTACCCCCAAGAGACCCAGTACTTC. Amino acid sequence: CASGLISYPQETQYF.

This clonotype has a handful of counts. A read error is possible here, since a much larger clone lies one base away. The V gene is TRBV29-1, the J gene TRBJ1-2; 8 bases are a match to TRBD1. The CDR3 sequence is 12 residues long. The V segment lost 6 bases and the J segment 7 bases; nucleotides outside the gene matches: 7. Looked up from germline, CDR1 is SQVTM and CDR2 is ANQGSEA. The CDR3 DNA reads as TGCAGCGTCAGGACAGGGCGTGGTGGCTACACCTTC. It specifies CSVRTGRGGYTF.

This clonotype was picked up many times. This chain links TRBV5-1 with TRBJ1-5; 8 bases align to TRBD1. Trimming cost V 0 bases and J 4 bases; bases outside gene matches: 0. The germline V gene encodes CDR1 SGHRS and CDR2 YFSETQ. The CDR3 has 14 amino acids. CDR3 amino acids: CASSLGDRNQPQHF. The CDR3 bases are TGCGCCAGCAGCTTGGGGGACAGGAATCAGCCCCAGCATTTT.

This clonotype was seen ten or more times. The chain joins TRBV18 to TRBJ1-4, with D hard to call. This CDR3 contains 13 residues. Trimming shortened V by 8 bases and J by 8 bases, and 15 bases separated the two germline ends. Germline values: CDR1 KGHSH, CDR2 LQKENI. Here the CDR3 reads CASGGGQSEKLFF. CDR3 coding DNA: TGTGCCAGCGGCGGAGGCCAGAGCGAAAAACTGTTTTTT.